This TCR beta chain appears in the sequencing data of a study of blood T cells in healthy people across ages (dated by TCRdb to the mid-2010s). Describing the broader study: In model experiments, roughly one uniquely barcoded TCR beta cDNA molecule per two T cells was captured by template switching. Four age groups were formed from the donors: young (average 16 years), middle-aged (approximately 40), aged (over 55) and long-lived (around 82). The study analyzed two additional independent replicas of 1 million unique cDNA reads from the same blood draw for two donors, one aged 18 to 29 and one aged 80 or older. The study measured age-related changes in TCR beta repertoire diversity using deep sequencing normalized with unique cDNA molecular identifiers.

Donors were a few dozen systemically healthy Caucasian individuals from Russia aged roughly 6 to 95 years. Roughly 10 milliliters of peripheral blood were collected from each donor into EDTA-treated Vacutainer tubes. Ficoll-Paque density-gradient centrifugation was used to isolate PBMCs, with at least 7 million per sample. Trizol reagent was used to extract total RNA from PBMCs, with at least 5.5 micrograms per sample. For every donor, flow cytometry on a PBMC aliquot measured the percentage of naive CD45RAhigh/CD27high T cells. The CDR3 has 14 amino acids, counting the end cysteine and phenylalanine. Left in the record is the CDR3 DNA by itself, 42 bases read in frame from the first base. CDR1 SGHVS and CDR2 FQNEAQ are derived from the germline V gene. Unmatched junction bases come to 5, with V trimmed by 4 bases and J by 2 bases. The library was produced with 5' RACE. For sequencing, an Illumina HiSeq 2500 was employed. A second PCR of roughly 6 to 11 cycles was run with a J-beta primer mix and a sample-barcoded 5' primer. A unique molecular identifier was introduced onto each TCR beta cDNA molecule by a template-switch 5' adaptor carrying 12 random nucleotides. At least 3 million CDR3-containing paired-end reads were obtained from each sample. First-strand cDNA was synthesized from all RNA with the Mint cDNA synthesis kit, primed by a TRBC-specific oligonucleotide. After uracil-DNA glycosylase treatment, a first 18-cycle PCR used universal primers M1SS and BC2_uni_R on all cDNA. The published analysis was carried out like this. Each sample was normalized by randomly selecting 1 million high-quality reads, each carrying a distinct molecular identifier. Reads sharing molecular identifiers were discarded rather than binned into consensus sequences. MiTCR, run with a Q25 quality threshold and the strictest error-elimination algorithm, handled CDR3 identification, clonotype clustering and error correction. A nonparametric unseen species model with Euler transformation was used to estimate lower-bound total TCR beta diversity. TCRdb reprocessing: public reads trimmed at Q25 with fastp, clones called with MiXCR, in-frame beta chains kept. Each entry merges the rows of one CDR3 protein and shows their most common DNA and genes. It is TCRdb's table, rather than the study itself, that gives the V and J calls and clone size. In all, the sample holds nearly 800,000 distinct CDR3 sequences, and approximately 25% of those were seen once. The ten most abundant clones make up 3.7% of the sample.

Broad study findings and their caveats: Observed TCR beta diversity correlated strongly with the percentage of naive T cells measured by flow cytometry. Because donor CMV infection status was unknown, age-related changes in expanded clonotypes were potentially confounded. Estimates of total diversity based on one million sequenced T cells were considered lower bounds and underestimates. Compared with the aged group, more naive CD4+ T cells, fewer expanded clones and increased TCR diversity were shown by the long-lived group, suggesting age selection. Because profiling used bulk unsorted PBMCs, naive and antigen-experienced compartments could not be compared conclusively. Observed TCR beta diversity per million T cells fell roughly linearly with age, and a significant reduction was already apparent by age roughly 40.

Concerning this clonotype: There is no known antigen for this receptor. Per-base qualities were not stored, and no clone one base away is much larger.

This sample also appeared in a second study, on T cells of mothers and their children. The second study, in turn, reports: The donors were nine systemically healthy Caucasian individuals, made up of three mothers and their six children. cDNA synthesis used all of the extracted RNA, with around 1.5 ug of RNA in each 15 ul reaction. Sample barcodes and 2-4 random nucleotides were added via the M1S primer in the second PCR. Each mother yielded over 8.5 million TCR beta CDR3 reads and each child some 3 million reads. Thymic selection shapes the output of TCR recombination in a similar way in related and unrelated pairs, and inherited differences have a minor effect. Related mother-child pairs always showed normalized repertoire overlap that was slightly higher than in unrelated mother-child pairs, though the difference was never significant. No persistent microchimeric T cell clones were found, with a detection sensitivity of approximately 95 clones per million clonotypes. Deep NGS was used in the study to compare the TCR beta repertoires of mothers and children and to look for features that separate related mother-child pairs from unrelated individuals. On average, the children were approximately 11 +/- 4 years old, while the mothers were 40 +/- 4 years old. Libraries were sequenced on Illumina HiSeq 2000 with 100+100 nt paired-end reads after adapter ligation with NEBNext reagents. To prevent cross-contamination, the mother and child libraries were prepared a month apart and were sequenced in separate runs. For each donor, somewhere between roughly 500,000 and 2,100,000 distinct TCR beta clonotypes were identified. Naive TCR beta clonotypes were estimated from low-frequency clonotypes matched to each donor's FACS-determined naive share, without sorting.

The V and J genes are TRBV7-8 and TRBJ2-7, with 7 junctional bases fitting TRBD1. The sequencing input was blood. The sequence was obtained from a boy younger than 18 in good health. CDR3 reads: CASSSRDSAYEQYF. At the DNA level, the sequence is TGTGCCAGCAGCTCTAGGGACAGTGCCTACGAGCAGTACTTC.